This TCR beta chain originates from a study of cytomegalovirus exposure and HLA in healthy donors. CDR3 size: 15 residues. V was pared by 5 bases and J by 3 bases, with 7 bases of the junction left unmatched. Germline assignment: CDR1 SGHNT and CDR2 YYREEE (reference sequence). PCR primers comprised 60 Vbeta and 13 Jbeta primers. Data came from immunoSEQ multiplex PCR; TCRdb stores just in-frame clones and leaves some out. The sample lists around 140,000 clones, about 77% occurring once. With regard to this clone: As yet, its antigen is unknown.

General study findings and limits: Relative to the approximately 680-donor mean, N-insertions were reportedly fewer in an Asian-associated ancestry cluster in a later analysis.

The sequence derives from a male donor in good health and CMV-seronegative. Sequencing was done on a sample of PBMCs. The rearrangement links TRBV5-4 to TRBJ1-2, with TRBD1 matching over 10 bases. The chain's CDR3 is CASRLLGTGDYGYTF. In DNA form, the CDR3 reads TGTGCCAGCAGACTCCTCGGGACAGGGGACTATGGCTACACCTTC.